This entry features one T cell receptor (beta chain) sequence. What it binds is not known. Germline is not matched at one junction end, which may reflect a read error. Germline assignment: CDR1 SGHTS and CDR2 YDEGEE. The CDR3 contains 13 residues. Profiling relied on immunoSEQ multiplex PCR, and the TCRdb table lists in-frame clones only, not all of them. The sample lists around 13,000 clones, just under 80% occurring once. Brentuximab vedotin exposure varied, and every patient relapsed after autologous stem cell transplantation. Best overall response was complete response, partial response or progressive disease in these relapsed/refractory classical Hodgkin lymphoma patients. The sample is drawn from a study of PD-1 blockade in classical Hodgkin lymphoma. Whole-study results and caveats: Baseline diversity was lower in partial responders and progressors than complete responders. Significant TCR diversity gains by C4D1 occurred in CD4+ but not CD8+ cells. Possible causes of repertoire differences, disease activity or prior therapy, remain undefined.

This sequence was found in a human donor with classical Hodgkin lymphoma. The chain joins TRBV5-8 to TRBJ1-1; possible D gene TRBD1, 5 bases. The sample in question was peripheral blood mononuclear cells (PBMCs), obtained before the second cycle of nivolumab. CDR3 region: CASSWEQTDPRLF. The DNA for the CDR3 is TGTGCCAGCAGCTGGGAACAGACAGATCCCCGCCTTTTT.